This TCR beta chain was retrieved from a study of blood T cell repertoires in COVID-19. For the study at large: Acute-phase and convalescent COVID-19 samples originated in the United States, Italy and Spain. Sample material is recorded as cDNA or gDNA derived from T cells, B-cell-depleted T cells, or PBMCs.

Looked up from germline, CDR1 is SGHVS and CDR2 is FQNEAQ. J gave up 1 base and V 8 bases, and 21 bases lay outside the gene matches. This CDR3 is built from 19 residues. Original methodology: Nucleated cell counts were estimated from reference gene primer amplification. Data came from immunoSEQ multiplex PCR; TCRdb stores just in-frame clones and leaves some out. That table supplies the V and J calls and clone size; D and trimming were determined from the DNA. Of about 68,000 clones listed, approximately 92% are singletons. The sequenced sample consisted of peripheral blood. The chain employs TRBV7-8 and TRBJ2-3; 7 bases agree with TRBD2. The source of this sequence is a man aged 45-60 years with active COVID-19. CDR3 region: CASDLSGAGDHYRTDTQYF. CDR3 DNA: TGTGCCAGCGACCTCTCCGGTGCGGGGGACCACTATCGCACAGATACGCAGTATTTT.